The 27 T cell receptor beta chains presented below share a single source sample, sequenced in a study of T-cell reconstitution after alpha-beta-depleted transplantation in children. Molecular barcoding with unique molecular identifiers was used for the TCRbeta library. TCRdb processed the PCR reads anew with MiXCR; each CDR3 protein has one entry. The sample contains 200,000 to 250,000 distinct CDR3 sequences, around 9.9% of which appear only once. Sample: PBMCs, taken before TCRalphabeta/CD19-depleted stem cell transplant. The receptors shown here come from a child in the first two years of life with acute myeloid leukemia, due to receive a stem cell transplant.

This clonotype was observed many times. This rearrangement joins TRBV27 to TRBJ2-2, with D uncertain. The CDR3 has 13 amino acids. The germline gives CDR1 MNHEY, CDR2 SMNVEV (reference sequence). Deletions cut 5 bases from V and 8 bases from J, with 12 bases between. CDR3 bases: TGTGCCAGCAGTCCCTTGGGTTCTGGGGAGCTGTTTTTT. Its translation is CASSPLGSGELFF.

The chain carries TRBV2 and TRBJ2-5, with TRBD2 matching 11 bases. Germline V gene data show CDR1 as SNHLY and CDR2 as FYNNEI. This CDR3 spans 17 amino acids. The trim removed 3 bases at V and 3 bases at J, leaving 9 bases unmatched. For the CDR3, the DNA is TGTGCCAGCAGTGACGGGCTAGCGGGGGGCCTCGAAGAGACCCAGTACTTC. It is translated as CASSDGLAGGLEETQYF.

On this clonotype: A much larger clone lies one base from this, so it may be a read error. This sequence joins TRBV2 and TRBJ2-2; 14 positions agree with TRBD2. CDR3 length: 17 amino acids. CDR1 is SNHLY, CDR2 FYNNEI, per germline. CDR3 nucleotide sequence: TGTGTCAGCAGTCGGACTAGCGGGAGGAAGGTCACCGGGGAGCTGTTTTTT. This translates into CVSSRTSGRKVTGELFF.

This clonotype was counted at least ten times. This sequence joins TRBV12-3 or TRBV12-4 and TRBJ2-3; D ambiguous. With 6 bases removed from V and 0 bases from J, the gap between germline ends came to 13 bases. This CDR3 is 15 amino acids long. CDR3 in DNA: TGTGCCAGCAGCACCCTCCTGGTTAGCACAGATACGCAGTATTTT. Translated, it gives CASSTLLVSTDTQYF.

This clonotype occurred many times. V gene TRBV12-5 combines with J gene TRBJ2-5; no reliable D call. V lost 3 bases and J 4 bases, leaving 15 bases between the germline ends. In germline, CDR1 is LGHNT, CDR2 FRNRAP. This CDR3 is built from 15 residues. The CDR3 reads CASGLGRAPGETQYF. The DNA for the CDR3 is TGTGCTAGTGGTTTAGGCCGCGCACCGGGAGAGACCCAGTACTTC.

This chain uses TRBV19 with TRBJ1-1; D gene unclear. Trimming took 3 bases from V and 1 from J, leaving 6 bases between them. CDR1 and CDR2 from the germline V gene are LNHDA and SQIVND (reference sequence). This CDR3 is built from 13 residues. CDR3 DNA: TGTGCCAGTAGTATGTGGGGGAACACTGAAGCTTTCTTT. Its protein is CASSMWGNTEAFF.

Regarding this clonotype: A much larger clone sits a single nucleotide away, making a read error possible. The chain joins TRBV7-2 to TRBJ2-1; D is unresolved. The CDR3 is 14 amino acids. Germline CDR1 reads SGHTA; CDR2 reads FQGNSA. The CDR3 region is CACSSNAWGNEQFF. In DNA form, the CDR3 reads TGTGCCTGCAGTAGCAACGCGTGGGGCAATGAGCAGTTCTTC.

This clonotype was counted ten times or more. The CDR3 here is CSARRQGGQAGYTF. CDR3 bases: TGCAGTGCTAGACGTCAGGGGGGGCAGGCTGGCTACACCTTC. This rearrangement joins TRBV20-1 to TRBJ1-2; 7 positions agree with TRBD1. Per germline, CDR1 DFQATT and CDR2 SNEGSKA (reference sequence). Trimming cost V 2 bases and J 7 bases; bases outside gene matches: 10. The CDR3 is 14 amino acids.

This clonotype has ten or more counts. V gene TRBV7-2 combines with J gene TRBJ2-3; the D gene is possibly TRBD2 (7 bases). The CDR3 has 18 residues. Germline V CDR1 and CDR2: SGHTA, FQGNSA. The V gene lost 5 bases and the J gene lost 2 bases, with 23 bases spanning the gap. The CDR3 nucleotides read TGTGCCAGCAGCCCTAGCGGCCCATGGGGGGACATCACAGATACGCAGTATTTT. It specifies CASSPSGPWGDITDTQYF.

This clonotype was counted ten times or more. The V call is TRBV5-5, the J call TRBJ1-2; 12 nucleotides match TRBD1. CDR1 and CDR2 (germline): SGHKS, YYEKEE (reference sequence). The V gene end was trimmed by 4 bases and the J gene end by 4 bases; junction bases not matched to a gene: 8. CDR3 size: 16 residues. Written as DNA, the CDR3 is TGTGCCAGCAGCCGGGGGGACAGGGGGCGGAGCTATGGCTACACCTTC. Amino acid sequence: CASSRGDRGRSYGYTF.

The table lists this clonotype with many counts. The V call is TRBV4-2, the J call TRBJ2-1; D call uncertain. CDR3 length: 17 residues. The ends were cut back, 1 base at V and 0 bases at J, with 13 bases in the middle. Germline CDR1 reads LGHNA; CDR2 reads YNFKEQ. CDR3 DNA: TGTGCCAGCAGCCAAGCAAATCTAGTGAGCTCCTACAATGAGCAGTTCTTC. Translating gives CASSQANLVSSYNEQFF.

This clonotype occurred a few times. The chain uses TRBV7-3 and TRBJ2-1, with D uncertain. V was clipped by 5 bases and J by 9 bases, with 8 bases between them. CDR3 length: 11 residues. CDR1 is SGHTA, CDR2 FQGTGA, per germline. The CDR3 loop reads CASSGGVEQFF. The CDR3 nucleotides read TGTGCCAGCAGCGGTGGGGTTGAGCAGTTCTTC.

The chain is built from TRBV20-1 and TRBJ1-2, with D perhaps matching TRBD1 (5 bases). There are 18 residues in the CDR3. Germline loops: CDR1 DFQATT, CDR2 SNEGSKA (reference sequence). The CDR3 coding sequence is TGCAGCTTTAGGGGCGAGGCCCCAGGCCTGGGGCTTGTCTATGGCTACACCTTC. Translated, it gives CSFRGEAPGLGLVYGYTF.

This clonotype was detected ten times or more. J is TRBJ2-5 and V is TRBV7-8; 10 nucleotides line up with TRBD1. The CDR3 covers 15 residues. V trimming: 4 bases; J trimming: 3 bases; junction bases outside the gene matches: 5. CDR1 SGHVS and CDR2 FQNEAQ come from the germline V gene. CDR3 protein: CASSSPTGGEETQYF. The CDR3 DNA follows: TGTGCCAGCAGCTCACCGACAGGGGGCGAAGAGACCCAGTACTTC.

Many counts were recorded for this clonotype. The V and J genes are TRBV28 and TRBJ1-2, with D perhaps matching TRBD1 (5 bases). CDR1 and CDR2 from the germline V gene are MDHEN and SYDVKM. V was clipped by 8 bases and J by 6 bases, with 31 bases between them. The CDR3 length is 18 residues. The CDR3 sequence: CASGSDIAYLVVQNGYTF. Here the CDR3 DNA reads TGTGCCAGCGGGTCGGACATCGCCTACTTGGTCGTTCAAAATGGCTACACCTTC.

This clonotype came up many times. The rearrangement joins TRBV7-2 to TRBJ2-7, with no clear D. Trimming left V 4 bases short and J 3 bases short, with 10 bases between. The CDR3 is 13 residues long. Per the germline V gene, CDR1 is SGHTA and CDR2 is FQGNSA. The CDR3: CASSSTAFYEQYF. The CDR3 region has the DNA TGTGCCAGCAGCTCCACGGCTTTCTACGAGCAGTACTTC.

The table lists this clonotype with a few counts. This chain links TRBV11-2 with TRBJ2-3; 12 nucleotides match TRBD2. V trimming: 4 bases; J trimming: 8 bases; junction bases outside the gene matches: 7. The V gene's germline CDR1 is SGHAT and CDR2 FQNNGV. The CDR3 has 15 amino acids. CDR3 sequence: CASSSLAGGPSTQYF. The CDR3, as DNA: TGTGCCAGCAGCTCCCTAGCGGGGGGGCCGAGTACGCAGTATTTT.

This clonotype was recorded many times. The chain is built from TRBV14 and TRBJ1-1, with 7 nucleotides matching TRBD1. Losses at the gene ends were 2 bases for V and 0 bases for J; bases not matched to a gene: 6. Germline-derived CDR1 and CDR2 are SGHDN and FVKESK. CDR3 length equals 16 residues. CDR3 loop: CASSQMLGQMNTEAFF. The CDR3 region has the DNA TGTGCCAGCAGCCAAATGTTGGGACAGATGAACACTGAAGCTTTCTTT.

The genes are TRBV5-1 and TRBJ2-2; no clear D. The length of the CDR3 is 14 residues. Germline CDR1 SGHRS, CDR2 YFSETQ. V gave up 2 bases and J gave up 2 bases, with 7 bases separating them. CDR3 amino acids: CASSFNGNTGELFF. DNA for the CDR3: TGCGCCAGCAGCTTCAACGGCAACACCGGGGAGCTGTTTTTT.

This clonotype came up many times. The V and J genes are TRBV28 and TRBJ1-5, with TRBD1 matching 8 bases. Trimming at V came to 5 bases and at J to 6 bases, leaving 6 bases not matched to a gene. Germline CDR1 MDHEN, CDR2 SYDVKM. The CDR3 spans 14 residues. The CDR3 loop is CASSRTGGSQPQHF. The CDR3 DNA reads TGTGCCAGCAGTCGTACAGGGGGTAGTCAGCCCCAGCATTTT.

This clonotype was seen many times. This chain joins TRBV7-2 and TRBJ2-2, with TRBD2 matching over 8 bases. V dropped 1 base and J dropped 4; count of bases not matched to a gene: 5. The CDR3 consists of 16 residues. Germline V gene lookup returns CDR1 SGHTA and CDR2 FQGNSA. CDR3 loop: CASSLGSGSGTGELFF. Here the CDR3 DNA reads TGTGCCAGCAGCTTAGGGAGCGGGAGTGGCACCGGGGAGCTGTTTTTT.

The CDR3 DNA reads TGTGCCTGTCGGGGTGGCCTTCAAGAGACCCAGTACTTC. The encoded protein is CACRGGLQETQYF. The chain links TRBV30 to TRBJ2-5; tentative D call: TRBD2 (5 bases). The CDR3 length is 13 residues. The V and J ends lost 6 bases and 2 bases respectively, with 13 bases between them. The V gene's germline CDR1 is GTSNPN and CDR2 SVGIG (reference sequence).

The table lists this clonotype with many counts. The CDR3 reads CASSQLGGKDGYTF. The CDR3, as DNA: TGTGCCAGCAGCCAATTGGGGGGGAAGGATGGCTACACCTTC. V and J are TRBV14 and TRBJ1-2, with D tentatively TRBD1 (5 bases). The germline V gene has CDR1 SGHDN and CDR2 FVKESK. CDR3 length: 14 residues. V was clipped by 2 bases and J by 6 bases, with 13 bases between them.

This clonotype was seen repeatedly, ten times or more. The chain couples TRBV19 to TRBJ1-5; D not certain. The CDR3 length is 13 residues. The V end was cut by 4 bases, the J end by 5 bases, with 9 bases between. The germline V gene encodes CDR1 LNHDA and CDR2 SQIVND (reference sequence). DNA of the CDR3: TGTGCCAGTAGTACCCGCCGGGATCAGCCCCAGCATTTT. It yields the protein CASSTRRDQPQHF. Full variable domain (missing parts from reference TRBV19 and TRBJ1-5): DGGITQSPKYLFRKEGQNVTLSCEQNLNHDAMYWYRQDPGQGLRLIYYSQIVNDFQKGDIAEGYSVSREKKESFPLTVTSAQKNPTAFYLCASSTRRDQPQHFGDGTRLSIL.

This clonotype was counted at least ten times. CDR3 residues: CASSGDRAVGYTF. Here the CDR3 DNA reads TGTGCCAGCAGTGGCGACAGGGCAGTGGGCTACACCTTC. V usage is TRBV28 and J usage is TRBJ1-2; 7 bases fit TRBD1. The CDR3 totals 13 residues. CDR1 MDHEN and CDR2 SYDVKM come from the germline V gene. With V trimmed by 5 bases and J by 8 bases, 8 bases remained unmatched.

The sample holds many counts of this clonotype. The chain couples TRBV29-1 to TRBJ1-2, with TRBD1 as a possible D gene (5 bases). Germline V CDR1 and CDR2: SQVTM, ANQGSEA. There are 13 residues in the CDR3. The V end was cut by 4 bases, the J end by 1 base, with 10 bases between. CDR3 region: CSVGRGDNYGYTF. Here the CDR3 DNA reads TGCAGCGTTGGGAGGGGAGATAACTATGGCTACACCTTC.

This clonotype was counted ten times or more. V usage is TRBV12-3 or TRBV12-4 and J usage is TRBJ1-1, with 9 bases identical to TRBD1. The V and J ends lost 2 bases and 4 bases, in that order; junction bases with no gene match: 5. The CDR3 is 15 amino acids. The CDR3 DNA reads as TGTGCCAGCAGTTTATTCCCGGGACAGGGCACTGAAGCTTTCTTT. This encodes CASSLFPGQGTEAFF.